This T cell receptor (beta chain) was profiled in a study of blood T cell repertoires in COVID-19. Background on the study: Material from acute and convalescent COVID-19 was sourced from the United States, Italy and Spain. Nucleic acid was either cDNA or gDNA, and it came from T cells, B-cell-depleted T cells, or PBMCs.

In the authors' workflow: How many nucleated cells were present was estimated from reference gene primer amplification. Here immunoSEQ multiplex PCR was the method, and the copy in TCRdb shows in-frame clones only, minus some. V, J and clone size are those of that table, while D and trimming were read from the DNA. The sample yields some 50,000 clones, more than 75% seen once. This clone is medium-sized by share. The ends were cut back, 6 bases at V and 5 bases at J, with 11 bases in the middle. Germline V CDR1 and CDR2: MDHEN, SYDVKM. The CDR3 is 12 residues long. Sequencing was performed on peripheral blood. V is TRBV28 and J is TRBJ2-7; D remains unclear. The source is a human donor in a cohort sampled during active COVID-19. The CDR3 DNA reads TGTGCCAGCAGCTTACAACGGGACGAGCAGTACTTC. It encodes CASSLQRDEQYF.